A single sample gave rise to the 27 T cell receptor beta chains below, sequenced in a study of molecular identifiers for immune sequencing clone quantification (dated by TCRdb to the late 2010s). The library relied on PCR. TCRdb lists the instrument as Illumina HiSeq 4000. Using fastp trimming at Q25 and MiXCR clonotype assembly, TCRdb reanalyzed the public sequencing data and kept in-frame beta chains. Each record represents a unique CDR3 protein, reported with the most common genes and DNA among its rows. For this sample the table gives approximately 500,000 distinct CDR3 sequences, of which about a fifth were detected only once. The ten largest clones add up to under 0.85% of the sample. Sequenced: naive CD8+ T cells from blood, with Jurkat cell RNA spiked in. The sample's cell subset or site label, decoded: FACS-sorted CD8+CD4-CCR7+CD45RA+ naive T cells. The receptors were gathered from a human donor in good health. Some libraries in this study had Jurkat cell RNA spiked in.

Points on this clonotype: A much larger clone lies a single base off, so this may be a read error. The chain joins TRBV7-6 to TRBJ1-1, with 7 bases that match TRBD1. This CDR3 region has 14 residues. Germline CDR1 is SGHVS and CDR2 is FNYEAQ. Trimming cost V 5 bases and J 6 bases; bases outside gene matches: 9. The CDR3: CASSPGTVNAEAFF. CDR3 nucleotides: TGTGCCAGCAGCCCGGGGACAGTCAACGCTGAAGCTTTCTTT. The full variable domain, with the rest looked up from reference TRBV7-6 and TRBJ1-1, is GAGVSQSPRYKVTKRGQDVALRCDPISGHVSLYWYRQALGQGPEFLTYFNYEAQQDKSGLPNDRFSAERPEGSISTLTIQRTEQRDSAMYRCASSPGTVNAEAFFGQGTRLTVV.

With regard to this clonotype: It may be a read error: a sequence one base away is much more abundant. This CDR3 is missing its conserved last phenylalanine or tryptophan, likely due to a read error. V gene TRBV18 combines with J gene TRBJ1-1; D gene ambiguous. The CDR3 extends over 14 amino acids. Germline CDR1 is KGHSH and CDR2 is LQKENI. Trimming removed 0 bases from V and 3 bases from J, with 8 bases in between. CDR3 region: CASSPPGVDTEAFS. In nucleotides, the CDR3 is TGTGCCAGCTCACCACCGGGAGTTGACACTGAAGCTTTCTCT.

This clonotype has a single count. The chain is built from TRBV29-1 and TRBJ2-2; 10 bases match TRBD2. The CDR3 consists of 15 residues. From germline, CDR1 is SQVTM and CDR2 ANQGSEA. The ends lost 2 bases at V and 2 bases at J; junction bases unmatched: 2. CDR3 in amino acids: CSVELAGANTGELFF. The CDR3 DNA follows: TGCAGCGTTGAACTAGCGGGAGCTAACACCGGGGAGCTGTTTTTT.

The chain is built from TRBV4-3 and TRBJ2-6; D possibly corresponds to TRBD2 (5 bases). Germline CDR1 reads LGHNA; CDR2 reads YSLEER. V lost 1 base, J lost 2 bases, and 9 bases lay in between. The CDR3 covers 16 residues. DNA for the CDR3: TGCGCCAGCAGCCAAGTTCTGGGAGCTGGGGCCAACGTCCTGACTTTC. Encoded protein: CASSQVLGAGANVLTF.

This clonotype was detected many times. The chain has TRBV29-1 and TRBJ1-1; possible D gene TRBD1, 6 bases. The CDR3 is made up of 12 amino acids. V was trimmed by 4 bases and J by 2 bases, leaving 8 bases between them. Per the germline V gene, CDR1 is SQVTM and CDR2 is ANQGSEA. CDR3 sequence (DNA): TGCAGCGTTGTCAGGGGTAACACTGAAGCTTTCTTT. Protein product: CSVVRGNTEAFF.

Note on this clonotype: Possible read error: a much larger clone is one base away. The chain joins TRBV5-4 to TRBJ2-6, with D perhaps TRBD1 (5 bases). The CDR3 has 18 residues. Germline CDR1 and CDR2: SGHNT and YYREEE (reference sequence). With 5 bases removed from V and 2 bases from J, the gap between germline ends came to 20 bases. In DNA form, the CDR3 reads TGTGCCAGCAGTAGTACCGCAGGGTGGTCGGCTGGGGCCAACGTCCTGACTTTC. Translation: CASSSTAGWSAGANVLTF. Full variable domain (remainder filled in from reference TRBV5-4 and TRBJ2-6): ETGVTQSPTHLIKTRGQQVTLRCSSQSGHNTVSWYQQALGQGPQFIFQYYREEENGRGNFPPRFSGLQFPNYSSELNVNALELDDSALYLCASSSTAGWSAGANVLTFGAGSRLTVL.

The CDR3 loop reads CASSGRTGTPNEKLFF. CDR3 nucleotides: TGTGCCAGCAGCGGACGAACAGGGACGCCTAATGAAAAACTGTTTTTT. The chain has TRBV9 and TRBJ1-4, with D possibly TRBD1 on 6 matching bases. The CDR3 runs 16 residues. V lost 3 bases, J lost 3 bases, and 15 bases lay in between. In germline, CDR1 is SGDLS, CDR2 YYNGEE.

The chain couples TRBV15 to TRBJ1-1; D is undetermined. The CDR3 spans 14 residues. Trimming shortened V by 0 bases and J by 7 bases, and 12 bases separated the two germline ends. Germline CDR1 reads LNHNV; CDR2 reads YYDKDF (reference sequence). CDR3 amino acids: CATSREGLGDEAFF. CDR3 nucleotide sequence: TGTGCCACCAGCAGAGAGGGCTTGGGCGATGAAGCTTTCTTT.

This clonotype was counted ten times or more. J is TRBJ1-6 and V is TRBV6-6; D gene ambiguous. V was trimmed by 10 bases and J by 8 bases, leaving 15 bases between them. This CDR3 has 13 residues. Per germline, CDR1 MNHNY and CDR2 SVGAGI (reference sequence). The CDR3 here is CAIQASLDSPLHF. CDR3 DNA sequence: TGTGCCATACAAGCGAGCTTGGATTCACCCCTCCACTTT.

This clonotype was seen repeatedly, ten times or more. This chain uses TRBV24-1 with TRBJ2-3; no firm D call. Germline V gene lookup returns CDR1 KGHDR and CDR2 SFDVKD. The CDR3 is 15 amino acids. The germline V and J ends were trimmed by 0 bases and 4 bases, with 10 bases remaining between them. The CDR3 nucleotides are TGTGCCACCAGTGATTTGGTTGGGGAATCAGATACGCAGTATTTT. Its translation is CATSDLVGESDTQYF.

The CDR3 spells CSVVSTGTGNTIYF. The CDR3 coding sequence is TGCAGCGTCGTATCGACAGGGACTGGAAACACCATATATTTT. This rearrangement joins TRBV29-1 to TRBJ1-3; TRBD1 aligns across 7 bases. Germline CDR1 and CDR2: SQVTM and ANQGSEA. The V and J ends lost 6 bases and 2 bases, in that order; junction bases with no gene match: 7. CDR3 length equals 14 residues.

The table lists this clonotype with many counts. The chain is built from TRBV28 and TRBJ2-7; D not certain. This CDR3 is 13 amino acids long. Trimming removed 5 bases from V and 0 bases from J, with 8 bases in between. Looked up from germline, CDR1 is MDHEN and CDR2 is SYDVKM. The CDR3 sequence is CASSLHLSYEQYF. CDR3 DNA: TGTGCCAGCAGTCTACACCTCTCCTACGAGCAGTACTTC.

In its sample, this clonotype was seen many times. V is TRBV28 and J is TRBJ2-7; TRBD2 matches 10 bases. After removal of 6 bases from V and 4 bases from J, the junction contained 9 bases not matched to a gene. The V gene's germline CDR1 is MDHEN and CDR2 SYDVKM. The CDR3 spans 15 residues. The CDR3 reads CASSRTAGGPYEQYF. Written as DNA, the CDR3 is TGTGCCAGCAGCCGTACAGCGGGAGGGCCGTACGAGCAGTACTTC.

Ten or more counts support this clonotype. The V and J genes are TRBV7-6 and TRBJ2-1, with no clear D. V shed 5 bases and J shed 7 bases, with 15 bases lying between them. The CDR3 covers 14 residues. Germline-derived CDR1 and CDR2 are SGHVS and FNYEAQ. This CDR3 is CASSPRPGQNEQFF. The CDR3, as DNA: TGTGCCAGCAGCCCTAGGCCCGGTCAGAATGAGCAGTTCTTC.

CDR3 protein: CASGEDGSNTEAFF. The CDR3 DNA follows: TGTGCCAGCGGGGAGGACGGGTCGAACACTGAAGCTTTCTTT. The V and J genes are TRBV6-6 and TRBJ1-1; no reliable D call. The V and J ends lost 8 bases and 1 base respectively, with 14 bases between them. CDR3 length equals 14 residues. Germline CDR1 and CDR2: MNHNY and SVGAGI (reference sequence).

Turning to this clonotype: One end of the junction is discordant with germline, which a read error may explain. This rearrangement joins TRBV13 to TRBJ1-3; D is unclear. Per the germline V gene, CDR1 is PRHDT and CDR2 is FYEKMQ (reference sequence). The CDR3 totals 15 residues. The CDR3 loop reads CASSLGWSSGNAIYF. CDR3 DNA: TGTGCCAGCAGCTTAGGCTGGTCTTCTGGAAACGCCATATATTTT.

In nucleotides, the CDR3 is TGTGCCAGCAGCCCCGGGGCAGCTAGCGGGAGCACAGATACGCAGCATTTT. Its protein product is CASSPGAASGSTDTQHF. This chain uses TRBV4-2 with TRBJ2-3; tentatively, D is TRBD1 (5 bases). TRBJ1-5 matches the DNA end more closely, so the J call is doubtful. Looked up from germline, CDR1 is LGHNA and CDR2 is YNFKEQ. The CDR3 length is 17 residues.

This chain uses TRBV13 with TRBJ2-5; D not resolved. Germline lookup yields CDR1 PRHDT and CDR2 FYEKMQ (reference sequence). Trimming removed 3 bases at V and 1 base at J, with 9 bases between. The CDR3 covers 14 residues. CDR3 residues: CASSFRFAQETQYF. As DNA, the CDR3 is TGTGCCAGCAGCTTCCGATTTGCCCAAGAGACCCAGTACTTC. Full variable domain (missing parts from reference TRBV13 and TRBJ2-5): AAGVIQSPRHLIKEKRETATLKCYPIPRHDTVYWYQQGPGQDPQFLISFYEKMQSDKGSIPDRFSAQQFSDYHSELNMSSLELGDSALYFCASSFRFAQETQYFGPGTRLLVL.

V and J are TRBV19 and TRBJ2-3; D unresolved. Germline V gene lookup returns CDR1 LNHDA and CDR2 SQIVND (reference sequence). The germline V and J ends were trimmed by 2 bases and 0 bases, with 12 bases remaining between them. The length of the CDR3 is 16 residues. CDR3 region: CASSIMGFTSTDTQYF. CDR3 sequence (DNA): TGTGCCAGTAGTATAATGGGTTTTACTAGCACAGATACGCAGTATTTT.

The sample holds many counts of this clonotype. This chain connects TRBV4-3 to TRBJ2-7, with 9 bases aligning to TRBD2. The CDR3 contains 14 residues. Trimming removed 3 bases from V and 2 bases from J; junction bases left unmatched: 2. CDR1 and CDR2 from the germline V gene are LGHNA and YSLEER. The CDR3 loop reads CASSHGGGAYEQYF. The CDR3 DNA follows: TGCGCCAGCAGCCACGGCGGGGGGGCCTACGAGCAGTACTTC.

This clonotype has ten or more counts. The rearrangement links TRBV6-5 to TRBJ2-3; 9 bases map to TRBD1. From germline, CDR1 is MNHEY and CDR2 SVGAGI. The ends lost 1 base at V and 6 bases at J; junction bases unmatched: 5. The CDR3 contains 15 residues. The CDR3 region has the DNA TGTGCCAGCAGTTACTTAGGGACAGGGAGGGATACGCAGTATTTT. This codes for CASSYLGTGRDTQYF.

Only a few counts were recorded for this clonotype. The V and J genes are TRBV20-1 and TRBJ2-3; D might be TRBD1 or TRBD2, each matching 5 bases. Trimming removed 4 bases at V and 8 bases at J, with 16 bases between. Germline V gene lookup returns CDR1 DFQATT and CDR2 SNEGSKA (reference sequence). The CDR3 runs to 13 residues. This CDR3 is CSAMDSPRGTQYF. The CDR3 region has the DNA TGCAGTGCTATGGACTCGCCGAGGGGTACGCAGTATTTT.

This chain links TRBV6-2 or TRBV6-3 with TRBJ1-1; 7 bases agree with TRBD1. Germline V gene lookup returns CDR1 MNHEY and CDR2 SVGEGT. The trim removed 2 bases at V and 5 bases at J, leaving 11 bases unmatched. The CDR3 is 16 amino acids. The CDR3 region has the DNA TGTGCCAGCAGTTACAAGAGCTCCAGGGGGGAGACTGAAGCTTTCTTT. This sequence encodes CASSYKSSRGETEAFF.

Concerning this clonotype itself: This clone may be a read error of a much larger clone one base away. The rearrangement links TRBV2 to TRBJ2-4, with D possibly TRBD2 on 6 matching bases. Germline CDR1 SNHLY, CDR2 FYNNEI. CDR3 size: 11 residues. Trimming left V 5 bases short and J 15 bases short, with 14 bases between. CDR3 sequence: CASSREASPYF. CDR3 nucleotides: TGTGCCAGCAGTAGGGAGGCTTCTCCGTACTTC.

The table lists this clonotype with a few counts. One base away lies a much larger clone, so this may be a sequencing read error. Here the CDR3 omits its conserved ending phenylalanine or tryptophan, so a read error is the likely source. The CDR3, as DNA: TGTGCCAGCAGCGGGACTCCCGGCACCGGGGAGCTGTTTTTA. This sequence encodes CASSGTPGTGELFL. V usage is TRBV7-9 and J usage is TRBJ2-2; weak D call: TRBD2 (6 bases). The CDR3 is 14 residues long. Trimming cost V 5 bases and J 4 bases, with 11 bases left between them. Germline loops: CDR1 SEHNR, CDR2 FQNEAQ (reference sequence).

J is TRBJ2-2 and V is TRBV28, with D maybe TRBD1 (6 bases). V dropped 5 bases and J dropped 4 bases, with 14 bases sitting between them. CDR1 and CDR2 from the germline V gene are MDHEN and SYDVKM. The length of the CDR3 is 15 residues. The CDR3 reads CASSLAGVRTGELFF. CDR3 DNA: TGTGCCAGCAGTCTTGCAGGGGTTCGCACCGGGGAGCTGTTTTTT.

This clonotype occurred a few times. The CDR3 here is CASSLTPGQGGDEKLFF. In nucleotides, the CDR3 is TGTGCCAGCAGCTTAACCCCCGGACAGGGTGGCGACGAAAAACTGTTTTTT. The rearrangement links TRBV7-9 to TRBJ1-4; 8 bases agree with TRBD1. Germline trimming cut 2 bases from V and 8 bases from J; bases unmatched to any gene: 13. CDR3 length: 17 residues. Germline V gene sequence: CDR1 SEHNR, CDR2 FQNEAQ (reference sequence).